This TCR beta chain was recovered during a study of beta chain features in type 1 diabetes. Of the isolated RNA, all was reverse transcribed, and so the sequenced material was expressed TCRB transcripts. Produced via immunoSEQ multiplex PCR; TCRdb's table is partial and in-frame only. The table shows hundreds of thousands of clones, with roughly 11% occurring only once. Note on this clone: Its target is unknown.

Over 95% purity was reached by all sorted populations. CDR1 SGHDN and CDR2 FVKESK come from the germline V gene. The CDR3 totals 13 residues. Trimming took 4 bases from V and 0 from J, leaving 6 bases between them. Overall study results and limits: Researchers report that Type 1 diabetes patients had moderately but significantly shorter TCRB CDR3s across all four CD4+ subsets. Patients' naive, central memory and regulatory TCRB repertoires appeared more alike than those of healthy donors. At VDJ recombination sites, type 1 diabetes patients had fewer insertions and more deleted nucleotides.

The sample comprised naive CD4+ T cells from blood. This TCR was recovered from a woman aged 18 to 35 in good health. The chain employs TRBV14 and TRBJ1-1; unclear D gene. The CDR3 spells CASSLTLNTEAFF. For the CDR3, the DNA is TGTGCCAGCAGCCTAACATTGAACACTGAAGCTTTCTTT.